This TCR beta chain was retrieved from a study of identifying expanded T cells in peripheral blood. Broader study findings: Differentially abundant clones: 1 to 1.5 between replicates, roughly 16 at roughly 2 weeks, under 25 at four. Across healthy donors, higher total template counts meant significantly greater approximately two-week count variance.

Notes on this clone: Its antigen is currently unknown. Other nucleotide sequences in the sample specify the same CDR3.

The method was immunoSEQ multiplex PCR; TCRdb's version includes in-frame clones alone and lacks a portion of them. The profile shows approximately 80,000 clones, around four fifths of them singletons. The germline V gene has CDR1 SGHRS and CDR2 YFSETQ. The CDR3 has 11 residues. V shed 0 bases and J shed 6 bases, with 2 bases lying between them. No infections or other immune events were documented during collection. The chain is built from TRBV5-1 and TRBJ2-3; unclear D gene. The sample consisted of blood. This clonotype originated in a person between 18 and 69 years old in good health. The CDR3 region has the DNA TGCGCCAGCAGCTTGGGGGATACGCAGTATTTT. As protein: CASSLGDTQYF.